This TCR beta chain emerged from a study of blood T cell repertoires in COVID-19. V lost 5 bases, J lost 0 bases, and 8 bases stayed unmatched. CDR3 length: 16 residues. The germline CDR1 and CDR2 sequences are MNHEY and SVGEGT. Authors' data handling: How many nucleated cells were present was estimated from reference gene primer amplification. Method: immunoSEQ multiplex PCR; TCRdb's copy keeps in-frame clones and lacks some. The V and J calls and the clone size are those of that table, but D and trimming were determined from the DNA. The data hold roughly 150,000 clones, with around four fifths observed a single time.

This chain connects TRBV6-2 or TRBV6-3 to TRBJ1-1, with 8 bases identical to TRBD1. The specimen was peripheral blood. The receptor's source is a woman aged 80 or older with acute or convalescent COVID-19. The CDR3 loop reads CASSRPTGDVNTEAFF. In DNA, the CDR3 is TGTGCCAGCAGTCGCCCGACAGGGGACGTGAACACTGAAGCTTTCTTT.